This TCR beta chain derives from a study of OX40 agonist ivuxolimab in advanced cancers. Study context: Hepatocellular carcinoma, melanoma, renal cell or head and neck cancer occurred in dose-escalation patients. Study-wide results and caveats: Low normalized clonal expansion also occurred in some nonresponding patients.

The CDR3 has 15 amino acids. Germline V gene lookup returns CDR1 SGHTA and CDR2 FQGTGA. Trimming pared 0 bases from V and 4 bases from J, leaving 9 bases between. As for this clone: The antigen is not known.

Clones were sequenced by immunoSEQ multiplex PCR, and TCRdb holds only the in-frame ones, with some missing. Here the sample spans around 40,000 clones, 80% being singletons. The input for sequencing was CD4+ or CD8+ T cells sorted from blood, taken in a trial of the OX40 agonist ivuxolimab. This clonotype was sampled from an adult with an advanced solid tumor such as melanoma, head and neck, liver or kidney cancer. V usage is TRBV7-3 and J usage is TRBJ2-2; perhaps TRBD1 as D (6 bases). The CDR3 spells CASSLTGGSTGELFF. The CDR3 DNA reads TGTGCCAGCAGCTTAACTGGGGGCAGCACCGGGGAGCTGTTTTTT. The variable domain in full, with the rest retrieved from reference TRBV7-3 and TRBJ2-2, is GAGVSQTPSNKVTEKGKYVELRCDPISGHTALYWYRQSLGQGPEFLIYFQGTGAADDSGLPNDRFFAVRPEGSVSTLKIQRTERGDSAVYLCASSLTGGSTGELFFGEGSRLTVL.